Each of the 8 T cell receptor beta chains below was sequenced from the same sample in a study of T-cell memory formation after mild COVID-19. Using its own MiXCR run on the 5' RACE reads, TCRdb lists one record per CDR3 protein. The sample records roughly 150,000 distinct CDR3 sequences, more than 14% being singletons. The sample taken for sequencing was PBMCs or a T cell subset sorted from them (not recorded which). These TCRs come from an adult woman who had mild COVID-19 (a few samples of this study predate the infection). Cell type and time point are not known.

This clonotype was picked up a small number of times. The chain links TRBV20-1 to TRBJ2-7, with D possibly being TRBD1 (5 bases). The V end was cut by 1 base, the J end by 2 bases, with 9 bases between. CDR3 length: 13 residues. Looked up from germline, CDR1 is DFQATT and CDR2 is SNEGSKA (reference sequence). The CDR3 sequence: CSARGQGAYEQYF. The CDR3 DNA follows: TGCAGTGCTAGAGGGCAGGGCGCCTACGAGCAGTACTTC.

This chain joins TRBV5-1 and TRBJ2-1, with 12 nucleotides matching TRBD1. This CDR3 comprises 16 residues. V lost 4 bases and J lost 12; bases outside the gene matches: 14. CDR1 is SGHRS and CDR2 is YFSETQ in the germline V gene. The CDR3 loop is CASSPFGDRGLMGQFF. CDR3 coding DNA: TGCGCCAGCAGCCCCTTTGGGGACAGGGGGCTAATGGGGCAGTTCTTC.

This clonotype was counted only a few times. The rearrangement joins TRBV24-1 to TRBJ2-7; 9 nucleotides line up with TRBD1. The CDR3 covers 13 residues. Germline trimming cut 7 bases from V and 3 bases from J; bases unmatched to any gene: 3. CDR1 KGHDR and CDR2 SFDVKD come from the germline V gene. DNA for the CDR3: TGTGCCACCAGGGAGACAGGGGGCTACGAGCAGTACTTC. Its translation is CATRETGGYEQYF.

The chain links TRBV19 to TRBJ2-5, with a tentative D call TRBD2 (5 bases). This CDR3 spans 14 amino acids. Germline CDR1 reads LNHDA; CDR2 reads SQIVND (reference sequence). The V gene lost 8 bases and the J gene lost 3 bases, with 16 bases spanning the gap. The chain's CDR3 is CASRAAGREETQYF. The DNA for the CDR3 is TGTGCCAGTCGAGCTGCGGGTCGGGAAGAGACCCAGTACTTC. The full variable domain, with the rest looked up from reference TRBV19 and TRBJ2-5, is DGGITQSPKYLFRKEGQNVTLSCEQNLNHDAMYWYRQDPGQGLRLIYYSQIVNDFQKGDIAEGYSVSREKKESFPLTVTSAQKNPTAFYLCASRAAGREETQYFGPGTRLLVL.

This chain joins TRBV4-1 and TRBJ2-5; 13 bases are shared with TRBD2. V lost 0 bases, J lost 0 bases, and 7 bases stayed unmatched. Germline V lookup: CDR1 MGHRA, CDR2 YSYEKL. The CDR3 covers 19 residues. Here the CDR3 DNA reads TGCGCCAGCAGCCAAGATAGGACTAGCGGGGGCCCTTACCAAGAGACCCAGTACTTC. It specifies CASSQDRTSGGPYQETQYF.

This clonotype has just one count. The chain recombines TRBV10-3 with TRBJ2-1; maybe TRBD1 (5 bases). Per germline, CDR1 ENHRY and CDR2 SYGVKD. V dropped 5 bases and J dropped 4 bases, with 12 bases sitting between them. This CDR3 contains 14 residues. CDR3 sequence (DNA): TGTGCCATCAGTCCTGGGGCAGGGTACAATGAGCAGTTCTTC. It is translated as CAISPGAGYNEQFF.

In its sample, this clonotype was seen a few times. The chain uses TRBV11-2 and TRBJ2-2; a possible D gene is TRBD2 (6 bases). This CDR3 is 17 amino acids long. Germline CDR1 is SGHAT and CDR2 is FQNNGV. The V end was cut by 0 bases, the J end by 4 bases, with 15 bases between. The CDR3 DNA reads as TGTGCCAGCAGCTTAGACGGATGGGGACTCAGCACCGGGGAGCTGTTTTTT. Amino acid sequence: CASSLDGWGLSTGELFF.

In its sample, this clonotype was seen a few times. This chain links TRBV6-6 with TRBJ1-1; a possible D gene is TRBD1 (5 bases). CDR1 is MNHNY and CDR2 is SVGAGI in the germline V gene (reference sequence). The germline V and J ends were trimmed by 2 bases and 11 bases, with 21 bases remaining between them. This CDR3 has 15 amino acids. The CDR3 is CASSYLSGQALGAFF. CDR3 nucleotide sequence: TGTGCCAGCAGTTACCTCTCAGGGCAGGCCCTAGGGGCTTTCTTT.